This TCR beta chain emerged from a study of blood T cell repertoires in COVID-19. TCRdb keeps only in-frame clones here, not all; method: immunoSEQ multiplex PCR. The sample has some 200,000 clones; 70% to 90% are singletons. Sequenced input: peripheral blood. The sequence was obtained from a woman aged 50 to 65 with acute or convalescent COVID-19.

The CDR3 protein is CASWDIINTGELFF. The CDR3 coding sequence is TGCGCCAGCTGGGACATAATAAACACCGGGGAGCTGTTTTTT. V usage is TRBV10-2 and J usage is TRBJ2-2; D might be TRBD1 (6 bases). The CDR3 is made up of 14 amino acids. The germline CDR1 and CDR2 sequences are WSHSY and SAAADI. The V gene lost 8 bases and the J gene lost 2 bases, with 12 bases spanning the gap.